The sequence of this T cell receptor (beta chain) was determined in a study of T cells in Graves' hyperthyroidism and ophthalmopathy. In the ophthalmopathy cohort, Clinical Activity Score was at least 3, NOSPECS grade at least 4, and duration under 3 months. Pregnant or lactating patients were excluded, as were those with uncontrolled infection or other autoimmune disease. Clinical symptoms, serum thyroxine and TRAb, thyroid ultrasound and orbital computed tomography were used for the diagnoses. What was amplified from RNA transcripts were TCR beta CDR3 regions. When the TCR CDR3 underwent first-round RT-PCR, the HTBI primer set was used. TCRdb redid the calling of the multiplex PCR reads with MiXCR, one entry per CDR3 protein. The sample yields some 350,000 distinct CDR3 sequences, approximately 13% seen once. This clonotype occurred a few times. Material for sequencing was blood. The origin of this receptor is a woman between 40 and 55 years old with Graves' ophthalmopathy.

The CDR3 DNA sequence: TGCAGTGCTAGAGATCTGGGAGGCGGGAGCATCTACGAGCAGTACTTC. Translating gives CSARDLGGGSIYEQYF. This chain uses TRBV20-1 with TRBJ2-7, with 7 bases fitting TRBD2. This CDR3 contains 16 residues. The V segment lost 0 bases and the J segment 3 bases; nucleotides outside the gene matches: 11. CDR1 DFQATT and CDR2 SNEGSKA come from the germline V gene (reference sequence).